This T cell receptor (beta chain) was recorded in a study of CD8 T cells in Susac syndrome (dated by TCRdb to between 2018 and 2020). As for the study more broadly: Among the sequenced Susac syndrome patients, about six had clinically active disease and about eight were in clinical remission. At blood withdrawal, Susac syndrome patients were therapy-naive, treated with corticosteroids (with IVIg additionally given to some), or treated with IVIg alone. Clonality of the CD8+ T cell repertoire was compared between over 10 healthy donors, about 14 Susac syndrome patients and about 15 multiple sclerosis patients. The study used repertoire sequencing to test whether antigen drove CD8+ T cell activation and differentiation in Susac syndrome. What the authors observed across the whole study: The number of individuals in the TCR sequencing and HLA analysis was acknowledged as relatively small. Clonal expansion was seen in Susac syndrome CD8+ repertoires, peaking in CD8+ TEMRA cells and being greater in clinically active patients than in remitting ones. In the total CD8+ and CD8+ TEMRA repertoires, about 16 and five Susac-specific public clones, respectively, were identified.

This clonotype has only one observation. The antigen it binds to is not known. Base-call qualities are not available, and no considerably larger clone is one nucleotide away. Just one read gives weak support. High-throughput TCR beta sequencing profiled peripheral blood CD8+ and CD4+ T cells from healthy donors, Susac syndrome patients and multiple sclerosis patients. Recently defined diagnostic criteria for definite or probable disease were met by the Susac syndrome patients. CD8+ TEMRA cells were enriched by FACS, while bulk CD8+ and CD4+ T cells were purified by magnetic negative isolation. Blood was collected in EDTA tubes and processed within 24 hours, with PBMCs isolated through density gradient centrifugation. PBMCs intended for TCR sequencing were cryopreserved in liquid nitrogen and were subsequently thawed in a 37 degrees C water bath. The sorted or isolated CD4+, CD8+ and CD8+ TEMRA cells reached a purity of at least 90%.

RNA was extracted using the RNeasy kit, and about 0.45 to 1 ug of the RNA was reverse transcribed with random hexamers. The immunoSEQ multiplex PCR assay, which covers 54 Vbeta and 13 Jbeta segments, was used to amplify TCR beta CDR3 regions. PCR amplification bias was corrected using a synthetic template baseline for primer optimization and computational correction. Turning to the authors' computational methods: Only productive sequences were kept, with reads annotated to V, D and J genes according to IMGT and analyzed in immunoSEQ Analyzer. Clonality was computed as one minus Shannon entropy normalized by log2 of the number of productive unique sequences. For each patient and control, public and private clones were evaluated within the 100 most prevalent clones. Susac-specific clones were defined as absent from healthy and MS cohorts, about 1,000 published viral clones and other ImmuneACCESS disease sequences. TCRdb passed the public sequencing reads through fastp at Q25 and MiXCR, retaining productive beta sequences. Each entry merges the rows of one CDR3 protein and shows their most common DNA and genes. The V and J calls here are based on TCRdb, not the publication. The sample table contains 50,000 to 55,000 distinct CDR3 sequences; only one count was recorded for 95% of them. The ten largest account for 0.75% of the sample.

CDR1 SGHVS and CDR2 FQNEAQ are derived from the germline V gene. V lost 7 bases and J lost 6 bases, and the count of bases not matched to a germline gene is 12. Including cysteine and phenylalanine, the CDR3 has 15 amino acids. CDR3 DNA is the only sequence kept; it has 45 bases, read in frame from the first base. This TCR was sampled from a human donor with Susac syndrome. Sequenced input: CD8+ T cells from PBMCs. Rearrangement joined TRBV7-8 to TRBJ2-3; a stretch of 8 junction bases matches TRBD1. In nucleotide form, the sequence is TGTGCCAGCACCTTCAACAGGGGGATGGTGGATACGCAGTATTTT. Translation gives CASTFNRGMVDTQYF. The full variable domain, completed from the reference TRBV7-8 and TRBJ2-3 proteins outside the CDR3, reads GAGVSQSPRYKVAKRGQDVALRCDPISGHVSLFWYQQALGQGPEFLTYFQNEAQLDKSGLPSDRFFAERPEGSVSTLKIQRTQQEDSAVYLCASTFNRGMVDTQYFGPGTRLTVL.